This T cell receptor beta chain was profiled in a study of CD8 T cells in ankylosing spondylitis. Overall study findings and caveats: About 8 highly homologous variants made up a TCR beta motif that seemed to typify ankylosing spondylitis blood. Certain motif variants had earlier been reported in reactive arthritis synovial fluid and blood.

Germline trimming cut 0 bases from V and 9 bases from J; bases unmatched to any gene: 2. CDR3 length equals 14 residues. Germline values: CDR1 SGDLS, CDR2 YYNGEE. This clonotype was detected only a few times. Its cognate antigen is unknown. MiXCR was run by TCRdb on the 5' RACE reads, yielding one entry per CDR3 protein. This sample has approximately 35,000 distinct CDR3 sequences, with approximately 15% found just once. The clonotype was recovered from a male donor with ankylosing spondylitis or in good health (not recorded which). Input material: blood. The rearrangement links TRBV9 to TRBJ2-1; 11 positions agree with TRBD2. For the CDR3, the DNA is TGTGCCAGCAGCGTAGAGGGACTAGCGGCTGAGCAGTTCTTC. Encoded protein: CASSVEGLAAEQFF.